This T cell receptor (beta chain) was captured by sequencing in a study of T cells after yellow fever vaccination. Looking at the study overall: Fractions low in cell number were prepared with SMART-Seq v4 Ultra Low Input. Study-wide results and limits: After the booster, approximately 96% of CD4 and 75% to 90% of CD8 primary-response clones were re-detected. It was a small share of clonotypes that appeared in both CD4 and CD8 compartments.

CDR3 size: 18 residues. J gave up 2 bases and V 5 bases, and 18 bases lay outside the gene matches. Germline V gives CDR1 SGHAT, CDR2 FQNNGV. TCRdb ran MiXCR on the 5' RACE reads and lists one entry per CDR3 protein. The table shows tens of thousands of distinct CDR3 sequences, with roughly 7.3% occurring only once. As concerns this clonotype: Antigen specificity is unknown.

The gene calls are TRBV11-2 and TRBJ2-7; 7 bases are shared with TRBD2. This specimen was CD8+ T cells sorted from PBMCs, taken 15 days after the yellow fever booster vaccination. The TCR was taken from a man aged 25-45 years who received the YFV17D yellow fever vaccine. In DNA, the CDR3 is TGTGCCAGCAGCCCGCCCCTCACCTTAGCGGGTCTCCCCTACGAGCAGTACTTC. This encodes CASSPPLTLAGLPYEQYF.